The rows below give T cell receptor beta chains drawn from one sample of a study of T-cell reconstitution after alpha-beta-depleted transplantation in children. TCRdb re-called the PCR reads through MiXCR, storing one row per CDR3 protein. The sample includes almost 400,000 distinct CDR3 sequences, just over 20% of them seen just once. Here the sequenced sample was PBMCs from the stem cell graft donor, taken from the stem cell graft. These receptors were taken from a human donor who donated a stem cell graft to a child with acute myeloid leukemia. CDR3s include the opening cysteine and the closing phenylalanine or tryptophan. The D gene is left open where the match is weak. Size tells how often a clone was seen (once, few, many) or the class of an expanded clone, and some rows leave it out.

clone size | J gene | D gene | V gene | CDR3 protein | CDR3 DNA
many | TRBJ2-1 | TRBD2 | TRBV14 | CASSQEGRPGLAGLYNEQFF | TGTGCCAGCAGCCAAGAGGGACGACCGGGACTAGCGGGATTGTACAATGAGCAGTTCTTC
few | TRBJ2-5 | NA | TRBV5-1 | CASSSTLQETQYF | TGCGCCAGCAGCTCGACTCTCCAAGAGACCCAGTACTTC
NA | TRBJ2-2 | TRBD2 | TRBV7-3 | CASSLNSGGNGELFF | TGTGCCAGCAGCTTAAATTCGGGAGGGAACGGGGAGCTGTTTTTT
few | TRBJ2-7 | NA | TRBV24-1 | CATSDSKDEQYF | TGTGCCACCAGTGATTCAAAGGACGAGCAGTACTTC
few | TRBJ2-1 | TRBD2 | TRBV18 | CASSEGLAGGLVLQFF | TGTGCCAGCTCGGAAGGACTAGCGGGAGGGCTTGTCCTGCAGTTCTTC
NA | TRBJ2-1 | NA | TRBV29-1 | CSVVFASYNEQFF | TGCAGCGTCGTTTTCGCGTCCTACAATGAGCAGTTCTTC
NA | TRBJ2-7 | TRBD2 | TRBV15 | CATSSRTREFDEQYF | TGTGCCACCAGCAGTCGGACTAGGGAGTTCGACGAGCAGTACTTC
many | TRBJ2-1 | TRBD2 | TRBV20-1 | CSASTGGPGEQFF | TGCAGTGCTAGTACGGGAGGGCCGGGTGAGCAGTTCTTC
many | TRBJ2-7 | NA | TRBV12-3/TRBV12-4 | CASSLKGGPYEQYF | TGTGCCAGCAGTTTGAAGGGAGGCCCCTACGAGCAGTACTTC
few | TRBJ2-2 | NA | TRBV11-2 | CASSLGSGGLAHTGELFF | TGTGCCAGCAGCTTAGGGTCCGGAGGGCTAGCCCACACCGGGGAGCTGTTTTTT
NA | TRBJ1-4 | NA | TRBV6-5 | CASSYSGRQGGEKLFF | TGTGCCAGCAGTTACTCGGGCCGGCAGGGAGGGGAAAAACTGTTTTTT
few | TRBJ2-7 | TRBD2 | TRBV29-1 | CSVMIRRELYEQYF | TGCAGCGTTATGATTCGGCGGGAGCTCTACGAGCAGTACTTC
few | TRBJ2-7 | TRBD2 | TRBV29-1 | CSVDTSGSREQYF | TGCAGCGTTGATACTAGCGGGAGTCGCGAGCAGTACTTC
NA | TRBJ1-1 | NA | TRBV12-3/TRBV12-4 | CASSLGSLNTEAFF | TGTGCCAGCAGTTTAGGGAGCCTGAACACTGAAGCTTTCTTT
once | TRBJ2-1 | NA | TRBV25-1 | CASSESLGTDVYNEQFF | TGTGCCAGCAGTGAGTCATTAGGGACGGACGTTTACAATGAGCAGTTCTTC
many | TRBJ2-7 | NA | TRBV4-3 | CASSQDRGIGEQYF | TGCGCCAGCAGCCAAGATCGGGGCATAGGCGAGCAGTACTTC
NA | TRBJ2-7 | NA | TRBV6-6 | CASQTGAYEQYF | TGTGCCAGCCAGACAGGAGCTTACGAGCAGTACTTC
NA | TRBJ2-1 | NA | TRBV28 | CASSPKWPRVNEQFF | TGTGCCAGCAGTCCTAAGTGGCCGAGAGTCAATGAGCAGTTCTTC
NA | TRBJ2-2 | NA | TRBV6-2/TRBV6-3 | CASSPGTRTGELFF | TGTGCCAGCAGTCCGGGGACGAGGACCGGGGAGCTGTTTTTT
NA | TRBJ2-1 | TRBD1 | TRBV7-9 | CASSTPGQGAGNEQFF | TGTGCCAGCAGCACCCCGGGGCAGGGGGCCGGTAATGAGCAGTTCTTC
NA | TRBJ2-2 | NA | TRBV7-6 | CASSLAEGTGELFF | TGTGCCAGCAGCTTAGCCGAGGGCACCGGGGAGCTGTTTTTT
NA | TRBJ2-3 | NA | TRBV7-3 | CASSPRQPTDTQYF | TGTGCCAGCAGCCCCCGACAACCCACAGATACGCAGTATTTT
NA | TRBJ1-5 | NA | TRBV25-1 | CASSESTDFNQPQHF | TGTGCCAGCAGTGAAAGCACAGACTTCAATCAGCCCCAGCATTTT
NA | TRBJ2-1 | TRBD1 | TRBV12-3/TRBV12-4 | CASIIGQGYNEQFF | TGTGCCAGCATCATCGGACAGGGGTACAATGAGCAGTTCTTC
few | TRBJ2-3 | NA | TRBV25-1 | CASSDGGSTDTQYF | TGTGCCAGCAGTGACGGAGGGAGCACAGATACGCAGTATTTT
few | TRBJ2-7 | NA | TRBV5-6 | CASSLVSGTYEQYF | TGTGCCAGCAGCTTGGTTTCGGGTACCTACGAGCAGTACTTC
many | TRBJ2-2 | TRBD2 | TRBV27 | CASSPLAGGLTGELFF | TGTGCCAGCAGTCCCTTAGCGGGAGGGCTCACCGGGGAGCTGTTTTTT
few | TRBJ2-4 | TRBD1 | TRBV28 | CASREQGSRTKNIQYF | TGTGCCAGCAGAGAACAGGGGAGTAGAACCAAAAACATTCAGTACTTC
NA | TRBJ2-5 | NA | TRBV7-3 | CASSSVGGRTETQYF | TGTGCCAGCAGCTCCGTCGGGGGACGAACGGAGACCCAGTACTTC
many | TRBJ1-1 | NA | TRBV29-1 | CSAVGGGNTEAFF | TGCAGCGCTGTGGGAGGGGGGAACACCGAAGCTTTCTTT
many | TRBJ2-3 | TRBD2 | TRBV20-1 | CSAILAGGDTQYF | TGCAGTGCTATACTAGCGGGAGGGGATACGCAGTATTTT
NA | TRBJ2-3 | TRBD2 | TRBV5-1 | CASSLVGRGPDTQYF | TGCGCCAGCAGCTTGGTCGGGAGGGGCCCAGATACGCAGTATTTT
many | TRBJ2-4 | TRBD1 | TRBV7-9 | CASSTAGQGQNIQYF | TGTGCCAGCAGCACAGCGGGACAGGGACAAAACATTCAGTACTTC
NA | TRBJ1-3 | NA | TRBV7-3 | CASSLGPMSGNTIYF | TGTGCCAGCAGCTTGGGCCCAATGTCTGGAAACACCATATATTTT
few | TRBJ2-1 | TRBD2 | TRBV7-2 | CASSLSAGPHNEQFF | TGTGCCAGCAGCTTATCAGCGGGACCGCACAATGAGCAGTTCTTC
few | TRBJ2-1 | TRBD2 | TRBV20-1 | CSARDIAGGGPFYNEQFF | TGCAGTGCTAGAGATATAGCGGGAGGCGGTCCGTTTTACAATGAGCAGTTCTTC
NA | TRBJ2-5 | NA | TRBV20-1 | CSARVGPQETQYF | TGCAGTGCTAGAGTAGGGCCGCAAGAGACCCAGTACTTC
few | TRBJ2-1 | TRBD1 | TRBV5-1 | CASSWEGQGSEQFF | TGCGCCAGCAGCTGGGAGGGACAGGGGAGTGAGCAGTTCTTC
NA | TRBJ2-1 | TRBD1 | TRBV18 | CASSPRQGYNDNEQFF | TGTGCCAGCTCACCCAGACAGGGGTACAACGACAATGAGCAGTTCTTC
few | TRBJ2-3 | TRBD2 | TRBV5-1 | CASSLRLAGATDTQYF | TGCGCCAGCAGCTTAAGGCTAGCGGGAGCCACAGATACGCAGTATTTT
few | TRBJ2-2 | TRBD2 | TRBV29-1 | CSVVVVAGTGELFF | TGCAGCGTTGTCGTGGTAGCGGGTACCGGGGAGCTGTTTTTT
NA | TRBJ2-7 | NA | TRBV7-3 | CASSPSGLPGYEQYF | TGTGCCAGCAGTCCCAGCGGGCTACCTGGGTACGAGCAGTACTTC
few | TRBJ2-5 | TRBD2 | TRBV20-1 | CSALVAGIQETQYF | TGCAGTGCCCTGGTAGCGGGAATACAAGAGACCCAGTACTTC
many | TRBJ2-5 | TRBD2 | TRBV12-3/TRBV12-4 | CASSLRASGTDQETQYF | TGTGCCAGCAGTTTAAGGGCTAGCGGGACCGACCAAGAGACCCAGTACTTC
NA | TRBJ2-3 | TRBD2 | TRBV20-1 | CSARDPSGPTDTQYF | TGCAGTGCTAGAGATCCTAGCGGCCCCACAGATACGCAGTATTTT
few | TRBJ2-5 | NA | TRBV29-1 | CSVVELQETQYF | TGCAGCGTTGTGGAGCTCCAAGAGACCCAGTACTTC
NA | TRBJ2-5 | TRBD2 | TRBV20-1 | CSARVGTSGALRQETRYF | TGCAGTGCTAGAGTGGGGACTAGCGGGGCCCTACGACAAGAGACCCGGTACTTC
NA | TRBJ2-1 | TRBD2 | TRBV20-1 | CSLQTSGFSYNEQFF | TGCAGTTTACAGACTAGCGGGTTCTCCTACAATGAGCAGTTCTTC
NA | TRBJ2-2 | NA | TRBV5-1 | CASTGNGSDTGELFF | TGCGCCAGCACGGGTAACGGGAGCGACACCGGGGAGCTGTTTTTT
many | TRBJ1-1 | TRBD1 | TRBV6-5 | CASSYSRARGDTEAFF | TGTGCCAGCAGTTACTCGAGGGCCAGGGGGGACACTGAAGCTTTCTTT
NA | TRBJ2-7 | NA | TRBV9 | CASSATSAGIEQYF | TGTGCCAGCAGCGCTACCTCAGCCGGCATCGAGCAGTACTTC
NA | TRBJ2-6 | NA | TRBV10-2 | CASSESAWGQGSGANVLTF | TGCGCCAGCAGTGAGTCGGCGTGGGGGCAGGGCTCTGGGGCCAACGTCCTGACTTTC
many | TRBJ2-2 | TRBD2 | TRBV6-1 | CASSEEAGGSGELFF | TGTGCCAGCAGTGAAGAGGCGGGAGGATCCGGGGAGCTGTTTTTT
few | TRBJ2-5 | TRBD1 | TRBV6-5 | CASWFGQAQTQYF | TGTGCCAGCTGGTTCGGACAGGCCCAGACCCAGTACTTC
many | TRBJ2-3 | NA | TRBV12-1 | CASSAQGQPRSTDTQYF | TGTGCCAGCAGCGCTCAGGGACAGCCGCGAAGCACAGATACGCAGTATTTT